This T cell receptor (beta chain) was captured in a study of blood T cell repertoires in COVID-19. Study background: Specimens from acute and convalescent COVID-19 originated in the United States, Italy and Spain. Sources were T cells, B-cell-depleted T cells, or PBMCs; the material itself was cDNA or gDNA.

The CDR3 loop spans 18 amino acids. The V gene end was trimmed by 8 bases and the J gene end by 0 bases; junction bases not matched to a gene: 14. The germline CDR1 and CDR2 sequences are SGHTA and FQGNSA. Profiling relied on immunoSEQ multiplex PCR, and the TCRdb table lists in-frame clones only, not all of them. The table lists 200,000 to 300,000 clones, roughly 86% of them singletons. This chain links TRBV7-2 with TRBJ2-1; 9 bases line up with TRBD2. This TCR was sampled from a woman aged 60-75 years who had recovered from COVID-19. What was sequenced was peripheral blood. CDR3 nucleotides: TGTGCCAGCTGCCAGCCTAGCGGGGTCCCTAGCTCCTACAATGAGCAGTTCTTC. This translates into CASCQPSGVPSSYNEQFF.